In its sample, the clone carrying this TCR beta chain was seen many times. Arm-PCR with iRepertoire HTBI primers amplified the CDR3 regions for these TCR beta libraries. Via MiXCR, TCRdb re-called the multiplex PCR reads, giving one row per CDR3 protein. This sample has 500,000 or so distinct CDR3 sequences; 15% to 20% occur once, and the top ten carry 25%. This entry comes from a study of regulatory T cells in long-lasting Graves disease. The sample's time point: newly diagnosed GD, antithyroid drugs for less than 3 months. RNA from PBMCs was the source of the TCR library. These data were likewise used in another study, on T cells in Graves' hyperthyroidism and ophthalmopathy.

Specimen: peripheral blood mononuclear cells (PBMCs), collected at new diagnosis, from a patient treated with antithyroid drugs. This receptor was taken from a woman aged 35 to 59 with Graves disease.

CDR3 in DNA: TGTGCCAGCAGCTTAGCCGGGCCGGGCCGATTCAATGAGCAGTTCTTC. As protein: CASSLAGPGRFNEQFF. The V and J genes are TRBV7-2 and TRBJ2-1; D remains unclear. Trimming took 0 bases from V and 6 from J, leaving 15 bases between them. The CDR3 is 16 residues long. CDR1 and CDR2 from the germline V gene are SGHTA and FQGNSA.